This TCR beta chain was profiled in a study of vaccination effects on CD4 cells after COVID-19. Concerning this clone itself: Its antigen remains unknown.

Antigen-specific CD4+ T cells were expanded with viral peptide pools in the ViraFEST assay before sequencing. CD4+ T cells were isolated after around ten days of culture. Nobody among the vaccine recipients had prior SARS-CoV-2 infection (nucleocapsid antibodies were negative). Per germline, CDR1 KGHDR and CDR2 SFDVKD. The CDR3 sequence is 13 residues long. The ends were cut back, 4 bases at V and 5 bases at J, with 9 bases in the middle. The protocol was immunoSEQ multiplex PCR, while the TCRdb copy is restricted to in-frame clones and leaves out a portion. The sample lists roughly 50,000 clones, 75% to 80% occurring once.

This receptor was obtained from a human donor who received a COVID-19 vaccine. This chain connects TRBV24-1 to TRBJ2-3, with D perhaps matching TRBD2 (6 bases). Sequencing used CD4+ T cells from PBMCs cultured with HCoV-OC43 spike peptides, obtained before COVID-19 vaccination. Subset indicated: HCoV-OC43 spike overlapping peptide pool stimulation. DNA of the CDR3: TGTGCCACCAGTGAGGCGGGGCTAGATACGCAGTATTTT. It specifies CATSEAGLDTQYF.